This TCR beta chain is from a study of T cells in Graves' hyperthyroidism and ophthalmopathy. Study conclusions and caveats: Ophthalmopathy was distinguished from stable hyperthyroidism by 13 V-J signatures.

Per germline, CDR1 LGHNA and CDR2 YNFKEQ. V dropped 0 bases and J dropped 7 bases, with 18 bases sitting between them. The CDR3 sequence is 17 residues long. From RNA transcripts, TCR beta CDR3 regions were amplified. The HTBI set primed first-round TCR CDR3 RT-PCR. From the multiplex PCR reads, TCRdb called clonotypes with MiXCR, one entry per CDR3 protein. The repertoire holds a few hundred thousand distinct CDR3 sequences, roughly 12% seen once, with 20% in the top ten. Turning to this clonotype: What it binds is unknown.

It was uncontrolled infection, other autoimmune disease, pregnancy or lactation that excluded patients. First hyperthyroidism diagnosis is when the blood sample was obtained, before any ophthalmopathy symptoms. This rearrangement joins TRBV4-2 to TRBJ1-4; D is uncertain. The sequence was obtained from a man aged 30 to 45 with Graves' hyperthyroidism that later progressed to Graves' ophthalmopathy. Sequenced: blood. The CDR3 coding sequence is TGTGCCAGCAGCCAAGACTCCCCTACAACTAGTCGTGAAAAACTGTTTTTT. It is translated as CASSQDSPTTSREKLFF.